The present entry profiles one T cell receptor beta chain with its context. Its antigen is as yet unknown. RNA transcripts provided the source from which TCR beta CDR3 regions were amplified. A first-round RT-PCR of the TCR CDR3 used the HTBI primer set. Via MiXCR, TCRdb re-called the multiplex PCR reads, giving one row per CDR3 protein. The repertoire has 530,000 or so distinct CDR3 sequences, 24% of them found once; the top ten carry around 11%. The data belong to a study of T cells in Graves' hyperthyroidism and ophthalmopathy. PBMCs were obtained from 10 ml fresh peripheral blood. General study results and limits: Ophthalmopathy was identified by the model a median about seven months ahead of onset.

Trimming took 0 bases from V and 8 from J; bases not matched to a gene: 11. Germline lookup yields CDR1 DFQATT and CDR2 SNEGSKA (reference sequence). The CDR3 runs to 15 residues. The J gene is TRBJ2-5, the V gene TRBV20-1, with TRBD1 matching 8 bases. The sample was blood. This receptor was identified in a woman aged 25 to 39 with Graves' ophthalmopathy. CDR3 amino acids: CSAREFVGTGRTQYF. The CDR3 region has the DNA TGCAGTGCTAGAGAGTTTGTTGGGACAGGACGAACCCAGTACTTC.